Here is one T cell receptor (beta chain) with its context. The V gene end was trimmed by 4 bases and the J gene end by 2 bases; junction bases not matched to a gene: 4. The germline CDR1 and CDR2 sequences are SGHAT and FQNNGV. The CDR3 covers 14 residues. These data come from a study of technical replicates of blood from a few donors. Method: immunoSEQ multiplex PCR; TCRdb's copy keeps in-frame clones and lacks some. The data contain 74,000 or so clones, approximately 96% of them singletons. The sequence was obtained from a human donor in good health. The V gene is TRBV11-2, the J gene TRBJ2-7, with 8 bases that match TRBD2. Source material: T cells isolated from PBMCs. DNA of the CDR3: TGTGCCAGCAGCTCCGCGGGGGGCACCTACGAGCAGTACTTC. It encodes CASSSAGGTYEQYF.